This is a list of T cell receptor beta chains from one sample in a study of PD-L1 blockade in urothelial cancer. TCRdb's table, derived via immunoSEQ multiplex PCR, lists solely in-frame clones and lacks some. The sample shows 45,000 to 50,000 clones, about 91% of them seen only once. This material consisted of PBMCs, taken around atezolizumab (anti-PD-L1) treatment. The origin of the receptors is a man older than 75 with urothelial cancer. The CDR3 runs from the conserved cysteine through the conserved F or W. The D gene is left open where the match is weak. Expanded clones are given a class, and other clones once, few, many or no size at all.

size: once; J: TRBJ1-2; V: TRBV6-1; D: TRBD1; CDR3: CASSPTGVGGYTF; DNA: TGTGCCAGCAGCCCCACAGGGGTCGGTGGCTACACCTTC
size: once; J: TRBJ2-2; V: TRBV19; D: TRBD2; CDR3: CASQREKGPGELFF; DNA: TGTGCCAGTCAGCGGGAAAAGGGGCCCGGGGAGCTGTTTTTT
size: NA; J: TRBJ2-1; V: TRBV10-3; D: TRBD2; CDR3: CAISGAREGQYNEQFF; DNA: TGTGCCATCAGTGGTGCGAGGGAGGGCCAGTACAATGAGCAGTTCTTC
size: NA; J: TRBJ2-1; V: TRBV7-9; D: NA; CDR3: CASSLTTGQRNVDNEQFF; DNA: TGTGCCAGCAGCTTGACCACCGGACAACGCAATGTCGACAATGAGCAGTTCTTC
size: NA; J: TRBJ2-1; V: TRBV6-1; D: NA; CDR3: CASSEELGLPYNEQFF; DNA: TGTGCCAGCAGTGAAGAATTGGGACTCCCTTACAATGAGCAGTTCTTC
size: NA; J: TRBJ1-4; V: TRBV6-5; D: NA; CDR3: CASSYYQGEKLFF; DNA: TGTGCCAGCAGTTACTATCAGGGGGAAAAACTGTTTTTT
size: NA; J: TRBJ1-2; V: TRBV13; D: NA; CDR3: CASSHQGSYGYTF; DNA: TGTGCCAGCAGCCACCAGGGGTCCTATGGCTACACCTTC
size: NA; J: TRBJ2-7; V: TRBV7-8; D: TRBD1; CDR3: CASSLVGGSTYEQYF; DNA: TGTGCCAGCAGCTTAGTAGGGGGCTCCACCTACGAGCAGTACTTC
size: once; J: TRBJ2-7; V: TRBV10-1; D: TRBD2; CDR3: CASGTSRYEQYF; DNA: TGCGCCAGCGGGACTAGTCGGTACGAGCAGTACTTC
size: NA; J: TRBJ1-1; V: TRBV28; D: NA; CDR3: CASSSGLLTEAFF; DNA: TGTGCCAGCAGTTCGGGACTTCTTACTGAAGCTTTCTTT
size: medium-sized; J: TRBJ2-7; V: TRBV6-6; D: NA; CDR3: CASSVTSRYPSYEQYF; DNA: TGTGCCAGCAGCGTAACGAGTCGCTACCCTTCCTACGAGCAGTACTTC
size: NA; J: TRBJ2-1; V: TRBV30; D: NA; CDR3: CAWSGVPGNEQFF; DNA: TGTGCCTGGAGTGGAGTTCCGGGGAATGAGCAGTTCTTC
size: once; J: TRBJ2-1; V: TRBV10-3; D: NA; CDR3: CAISGEINEQFF; DNA: TGTGCCATCAGTGGAGAAATCAATGAGCAGTTCTTC
size: NA; J: TRBJ1-2; V: TRBV19; D: NA; CDR3: CASSYDGQKIYGYTF; DNA: TGTGCCAGTAGTTATGACGGACAGAAGATCTATGGCTACACCTTC
size: few; J: TRBJ2-5; V: TRBV18; D: NA; CDR3: CASSPTLAAETQYF; DNA: TGTGCCAGCTCACCGACATTAGCGGCTGAGACCCAGTACTTC
size: once; J: TRBJ1-2; V: TRBV29-1; D: NA; CDR3: CSVSSRVNYGYTF; DNA: TGCAGCGTTTCCTCCCGGGTTAACTATGGCTACACCTTC
size: NA; J: TRBJ2-2; V: TRBV7-2; D: TRBD1; CDR3: CASSLDESGGMFF; DNA: TGTGCCAGCAGCTTAGATGAGTCAGGGGGAATGTTTTTT
size: NA; J: TRBJ2-5; V: TRBV19; D: NA; CDR3: CASTRTGVREAQYF; DNA: TGTGCCAGTACCCGAACGGGGGTGCGCGAGGCCCAGTACTTC
size: NA; J: TRBJ2-5; V: TRBV11-3; D: NA; CDR3: CASRSRTEETQYF; DNA: TGTGCCAGCAGGAGTAGGACAGAAGAGACCCAGTACTTC
size: NA; J: TRBJ2-1; V: TRBV29-1; D: NA; CDR3: CSVARDSTNNEQFF; DNA: TGCAGCGTTGCAAGGGACTCCACTAACAATGAGCAGTTCTTC
size: few; J: TRBJ1-5; V: TRBV2; D: NA; CDR3: CASSEQISNQPQHF; DNA: TGTGCCAGCAGTGAACAGATTAGCAATCAGCCCCAGCATTTT
size: NA; J: TRBJ2-5; V: TRBV7-9; D: NA; CDR3: CASSFNQETQYF; DNA: TGTGCCAGCAGCTTTAACCAAGAGACCCAGTACTTC
size: NA; J: TRBJ2-7; V: TRBV7-2; D: NA; CDR3: CASSSYSTYEQYF; DNA: TGTGCCAGCAGCTCCTACTCCACCTACGAGCAGTACTTC
size: NA; J: TRBJ1-5; V: TRBV18; D: NA; CDR3: CASSPSGGPQPQHF; DNA: TGTGCCAGCTCACCATCGGGGGGCCCTCAGCCCCAGCATTTT
size: NA; J: TRBJ2-2; V: TRBV6-1; D: NA; CDR3: CASSEALGAIGELFF; DNA: TGTGCCAGCAGTGAAGCCCTGGGGGCGATCGGGGAGCTGTTTTTT
size: NA; J: TRBJ1-2; V: TRBV2; D: TRBD1; CDR3: CASSQYRGTNYGYTF; DNA: TGTGCCAGCAGTCAATACAGGGGGACAAACTATGGCTACACCTTC
size: NA; J: TRBJ2-3; V: TRBV2; D: TRBD1; CDR3: CASSEGQGAGDTQYF; DNA: TGTGCCAGCAGTGAAGGACAGGGGGCTGGAGATACGCAGTATTTT
size: NA; J: TRBJ2-3; V: TRBV29-1; D: NA; CDR3: CSVEVLSGTQYF; DNA: TGCAGCGTTGAAGTCCTATCCGGTACGCAGTATTTT
size: NA; J: TRBJ2-7; V: TRBV9; D: TRBD2; CDR3: CASSVGLTSGRAHEQYF; DNA: TGTGCCAGCAGCGTAGGCCTGACTAGCGGGAGGGCGCACGAGCAGTACTTC
size: NA; J: TRBJ1-1; V: TRBV5-4; D: NA; CDR3: CASTGVYNTEAFF; DNA: TGTGCCAGCACCGGGGTCTATAACACTGAAGCTTTCTTT
size: NA; J: TRBJ1-1; V: TRBV18; D: NA; CDR3: CASSPPQGPGEAFF; DNA: TGTGCCAGCTCACCACCACAGGGTCCTGGAGAAGCTTTCTTT
size: NA; J: TRBJ2-3; V: TRBV19; D: TRBD2; CDR3: CASSTIAGGGTDTQYF; DNA: TGTGCCAGTAGTACAATAGCGGGAGGAGGCACAGATACGCAGTATTTT
size: NA; J: TRBJ2-7; V: TRBV11-3; D: TRBD2; CDR3: CASVDRLAGVPSSYEQYF; DNA: TGTGCCAGCGTCGATAGGCTAGCGGGAGTGCCCAGCTCCTACGAGCAGTACTTC
size: NA; J: TRBJ1-2; V: TRBV4-1; D: TRBD1; CDR3: CASSQSPSGQGANYGYTF; DNA: TGCGCCAGCAGCCAATCCCCGAGTGGACAGGGTGCTAACTATGGCTACACCTTC
size: once; J: TRBJ1-1; V: TRBV6-1; D: NA; CDR3: CASSRVGGTEAFF; DNA: TGTGCCAGCAGTAGGGTGGGAGGGACTGAAGCTTTCTTT
size: few; J: TRBJ1-3; V: TRBV19; D: TRBD1; CDR3: CASRTGSGNTIYF; DNA: TGTGCCAGTAGGACAGGGTCGGGAAACACCATATATTTT
size: NA; J: TRBJ1-2; V: TRBV18; D: NA; CDR3: CASSSSVLTNYGYTF; DNA: TGTGCCAGCTCATCGTCGGTCCTAACTAACTATGGCTACACCTTC
size: NA; J: TRBJ2-1; V: TRBV7-2; D: TRBD2; CDR3: CASSPSRGVYNEQFF; DNA: TGTGCCAGCAGCCCGTCGCGGGGGGTATACAATGAGCAGTTCTTC
size: NA; J: TRBJ2-2; V: TRBV5-1; D: NA; CDR3: CASSLEGYETGELFF; DNA: TGCGCCAGCAGCCTAGAGGGTTATGAGACCGGGGAGCTGTTTTTT
size: few; J: TRBJ1-5; V: TRBV18; D: NA; CDR3: CASSSSSGDSNQPQHF; DNA: TGTGCCAGCTCATCATCCTCAGGCGATAGCAATCAGCCCCAGCATTTT
size: NA; J: TRBJ1-1; V: TRBV5-6; D: NA; CDR3: CASSLEDRVNTEAFF; DNA: TGTGCCAGCAGCTTGGAGGACAGAGTGAACACTGAAGCTTTCTTT
size: NA; J: TRBJ2-2; V: TRBV30; D: TRBD2; CDR3: CAWSVPSGRRTGELFF; DNA: TGTGCCTGGAGTGTACCTAGCGGGAGGAGGACCGGGGAGCTGTTTTTT
size: NA; J: TRBJ2-2; V: TRBV27; D: NA; CDR3: CASRGGRFGELFF; DNA: TGTGCCAGCAGGGGGGGGCGCTTCGGGGAGCTGTTTTTT
size: NA; J: TRBJ2-1; V: TRBV19; D: TRBD2; CDR3: CASADYQRGHNEQFF; DNA: TGTGCCAGTGCTGACTACCAGCGGGGCCACAATGAGCAGTTCTTC
size: NA; J: TRBJ2-1; V: TRBV28; D: TRBD2; CDR3: CASRGRLAGGTGNEQFF; DNA: TGTGCCAGCAGGGGAAGACTAGCGGGAGGGACCGGCAATGAGCAGTTCTTC
size: NA; J: TRBJ1-2; V: TRBV7-2; D: TRBD1; CDR3: CASSLDQGARVGYTF; DNA: TGTGCCAGCAGCTTAGATCAGGGGGCCAGAGTAGGCTACACCTTC
size: few; J: TRBJ2-7; V: TRBV10-1; D: NA; CDR3: CASSNRAYEQYF; DNA: TGCGCCAGCAGTAACAGGGCCTACGAGCAGTACTTC
size: large; J: TRBJ2-7; V: TRBV6-6; D: TRBD2; CDR3: CASISGGGVAYEQYF; DNA: TGTGCCAGCATTTCGGGGGGAGGAGTAGCCTACGAGCAGTACTTC
size: NA; J: TRBJ2-3; V: TRBV7-2; D: NA; CDR3: CASSFGPVVDTQYF; DNA: TGTGCCAGCAGCTTTGGCCCCGTGGTGGATACGCAGTATTTT
size: few; J: TRBJ2-7; V: TRBV11-2; D: NA; CDR3: CASSLSAEQYF; DNA: TGTGCCAGCAGCTTGAGTGCCGAGCAGTACTTC
size: NA; J: TRBJ2-7; V: TRBV28; D: NA; CDR3: CASRQRRSSYEQYF; DNA: TGTGCCAGCAGGCAGAGACGGAGTTCCTACGAGCAGTACTTC
size: NA; J: TRBJ2-4; V: TRBV28; D: TRBD1; CDR3: CASSLGTGLNIQYF; DNA: TGTGCCAGCAGTTTAGGGACAGGGCTAAACATTCAGTACTTC
size: NA; J: TRBJ2-6; V: TRBV27; D: TRBD1; CDR3: CASSRQGSGTGANVLTF; DNA: TGTGCCAGCAGCCGACAGGGATCCGGCACTGGGGCCAACGTCCTGACTTTC
size: NA; J: TRBJ2-2; V: TRBV11-2; D: NA; CDR3: CASSLGLNTGELFF; DNA: TGTGCCAGCAGCTTGGGGCTGAACACCGGGGAGCTGTTTTTT